These 28 T cell receptor beta chains share one sample of origin, sequenced in a study of Graves' ophthalmopathy and Graves' hyperthyroidism. For repertoire sequencing, the TCR beta CDR3 regions were amplified from RNA transcripts. RT-PCR was first run with HTBI primers, then multiplex PCR in a second round. TCRdb reanalysed the multiplex PCR reads using MiXCR and keeps one entry per CDR3 protein. Found here are hundreds of thousands of distinct CDR3 sequences, 40% of them singletons; the top ten hold around 40%. Sequencing was done on a sample of peripheral blood. The receptors stem from an adult man with Graves' ophthalmopathy.

V is TRBV2 and J is TRBJ2-5; TRBD2 is a possible D gene (7 bases). V was trimmed by 5 bases and J by 4 bases, leaving 20 bases between them. The CDR3 has 16 residues. The germline gives CDR1 SNHLY, CDR2 FYNNEI. Written as DNA, the CDR3 is TGTGCCAGCAGTCAAAGGGACTCTCGGGGGGCAGAGACCCAGTACTTC. Translation: CASSQRDSRGAETQYF.

The J gene is TRBJ2-7, the V gene TRBV7-6; D is unresolved. V lost 2 bases and J 2 bases, leaving 13 bases between the germline ends. Germline loops: CDR1 SGHVS, CDR2 FNYEAQ. The CDR3 contains 15 residues. The DNA for the CDR3 is TGTGCCAGCAGCTTACATACTGATTCGCCCTACGAGCAGTACTTC. Its translation is CASSLHTDSPYEQYF. Drawing the rest from reference TRBV7-6 and TRBJ2-7, the complete variable domain is GAGVSQSPRYKVTKRGQDVALRCDPISGHVSLYWYRQALGQGPEFLTYFNYEAQQDKSGLPNDRFSAERPEGSISTLTIQRTEQRDSAMYRCASSLHTDSPYEQYFGPGTRLTVT.

The rearrangement uses TRBV11-2 and TRBJ2-2; D is perhaps TRBD1 (5 bases). This CDR3 comprises 14 residues. V shed 6 bases and J shed 1 base, with 9 bases lying between them. Germline V gene lookup returns CDR1 SGHAT and CDR2 FQNNGV. The chain's CDR3 is CASSTTGNTGELFF. CDR3 DNA sequence: TGTGCCAGCAGTACTACAGGGAACACCGGGGAGCTGTTTTTT.

This clonotype was counted a few times. The chain combines TRBV14 with TRBJ1-1; the D gene is possibly TRBD1 (5 bases). CDR1 and CDR2 (germline): SGHDN, FVKESK. V was pared by 2 bases and J by 3 bases, with 13 bases between. The CDR3 totals 15 residues. The CDR3 sequence is CASSQMSGGDTEAFF. In DNA form, the CDR3 reads TGTGCCAGCAGCCAAATGTCGGGGGGGGACACTGAAGCTTTCTTT.

There are a few counts of this clonotype. This chain connects TRBV5-1 to TRBJ1-1; TRBD1 matches 7 bases. The length of the CDR3 is 16 residues. Germline V gene lookup returns CDR1 SGHRS and CDR2 YFSETQ. J was trimmed by 3 bases and V by 2 bases; bases with no gene match: 10. CDR3 region: CASSLRQGGGHTEAFF. The CDR3 DNA reads TGCGCCAGCAGCTTACGACAGGGTGGGGGACACACTGAAGCTTTCTTT.

This clonotype was recorded at least ten times. V usage is TRBV2 and J usage is TRBJ1-6; TRBD1 matches 7 bases. V gave up 7 bases and J gave up 8 bases; unmatched junction bases: 8. This CDR3 is 14 amino acids long. Germline V gives CDR1 SNHLY, CDR2 FYNNEI. The CDR3, as DNA: TGTGCCAGCAACACAGGGGTGAGAGATTCACCCCTCCACTTT. Translation: CASNTGVRDSPLHF.

This clonotype was counted ten times or more. The CDR3 protein is CAISEKAGTGELFF. The CDR3 nucleotides read TGTGCCATCAGTGAGAAGGCTGGCACCGGGGAGCTGTTTTTT. The rearrangement uses TRBV10-3 and TRBJ2-2; D gene unclear. CDR3 length equals 14 residues. Germline values: CDR1 ENHRY, CDR2 SYGVKD. V was cut by 2 bases and J by 4 bases, with 8 bases left in between.

This clonotype turned up a few times. J is TRBJ2-7 and V is TRBV20-1; 7 positions agree with TRBD2. Germline assignment: CDR1 DFQATT and CDR2 SNEGSKA (reference sequence). This CDR3 has 14 residues. The V gene end was trimmed by 2 bases and the J gene end by 0 bases; junction bases not matched to a gene: 4. Written as DNA, the CDR3 is TGCAGTGCTAGATGGGAGGGAGACTCCTACGAGCAGTACTTC. It yields the protein CSARWEGDSYEQYF.

This clonotype appeared a few times. The V and J genes are TRBV2 and TRBJ1-6; 7 nucleotides agree with TRBD1. This CDR3 region has 17 residues. Trimming cost V 4 bases and J 5 bases; bases outside gene matches: 11. The germline CDR1 and CDR2 sequences are SNHLY and FYNNEI. The CDR3 spells CASSGRRQGFHNSPLHF. The CDR3, as DNA: TGTGCCAGCAGTGGGAGGAGACAGGGTTTTCATAATTCACCCCTCCACTTT.

The chain has TRBV25-1 and TRBJ2-7; D ambiguous. The germline V gene encodes CDR1 MGHDK and CDR2 SYGVNS. The germline V and J ends were trimmed by 8 bases and 3 bases, with 14 bases remaining between them. CDR3 length: 13 residues. The CDR3 is CASSPPPGYEQYF. CDR3 DNA sequence: TGTGCCAGCTCACCTCCACCGGGCTACGAGCAGTACTTC.

The chain carries TRBV9 and TRBJ1-6; possible D gene TRBD1, 5 bases. CDR3 size: 14 residues. Trimming removed 7 bases from V and 7 bases from J, with 15 bases in between. Germline CDR1 reads SGDLS; CDR2 reads YYNGEE. The CDR3, as DNA: TGTGCCAGCTCACCGGGGCCCGCAAATTCACCCCTCCACTTT. Translating it yields CASSPGPANSPLHF.

V and J are TRBV11-2 and TRBJ2-5; 7 positions match TRBD2. In germline, CDR1 is SGHAT, CDR2 FQNNGV. V lost 6 bases, J lost 5 bases, and 15 bases stayed unmatched. This CDR3 comprises 16 residues. CDR3 DNA sequence: TGTGCCAGCAGTCCCCTGGGCGGGGGTTCTACGGAGACCCAGTACTTC. Its translation is CASSPLGGGSTETQYF.

The V call is TRBV7-9, the J call TRBJ1-6; 8 nucleotides agree with TRBD1. Germline V CDR1 and CDR2: SEHNR, FQNEAQ (reference sequence). J gave up 16 bases and V 1 base, and 3 bases lay outside the gene matches. The CDR3 is 12 residues long. The CDR3 DNA is TGTGCCAGCAGCTTAGGTGGACAGGGTCTCCACTTT. Its translation is CASSLGGQGLHF.

This rearrangement joins TRBV6-5 to TRBJ2-2, with D possibly matching TRBD2 (6 bases). This CDR3 comprises 18 residues. Trimming cost V 7 bases and J 0 bases, with 21 bases left between them. CDR1 MNHEY and CDR2 SVGAGI come from the germline V gene. As DNA, the CDR3 is TGTGCCAGCACCCCAAGGGACTTCCACGGAGCGAACACCGGGGAGCTGTTTTTT. Its protein is CASTPRDFHGANTGELFF.

About this clonotype: A much bigger clone sits one base away, suggesting this may be a read error. V and J are TRBV10-3 and TRBJ2-5; 8 nucleotides agree with TRBD2. This CDR3 has 15 amino acids. Germline V lookup: CDR1 ENHRY, CDR2 SYGVKD. V shed 4 bases, J shed 1 base, and the junction held 5 bases outside the gene matches. CDR3 sequence: CAISGASGFQETQYF. The CDR3 coding sequence is TGTGCCATCAGTGGGGCTAGCGGGTTCCAAGAGACCCAGTACTTC.

The chain is built from TRBV25-1 and TRBJ2-1, with 12 bases aligning to TRBD2. With V trimmed by 4 bases and J by 0 bases, 4 bases remained unmatched. This CDR3 comprises 17 residues. Germline-derived CDR1 and CDR2 are MGHDK and SYGVNS. CDR3 region: CASSALAGGYSYNEQFF. In nucleotides, the CDR3 is TGTGCCAGCAGTGCACTAGCGGGGGGCTACTCCTACAATGAGCAGTTCTTC.

The chain has TRBV7-9 and TRBJ2-2; TRBD2 is a possible D gene (6 bases). The CDR3 has 15 residues. CDR1 and CDR2 (germline): SEHNR, FQNEAQ (reference sequence). Trimming cost V 6 bases and J 4 bases, with 15 bases left between them. Here the CDR3 DNA reads TGTGCCAGCAGTGCGCCGGGAGTTTCCACCGGGGAGCTGTTTTTT. Amino acids: CASSAPGVSTGELFF.

This chain links TRBV7-9 with TRBJ1-6; D call uncertain. V was cut by 5 bases and J by 7 bases, with 21 bases left in between. This CDR3 region has 17 residues. Germline CDR1 SEHNR, CDR2 FQNEAQ (reference sequence). The CDR3 DNA is TGTGCCAGCAGCCGGGCTTCCTGGCCAGCGGGGAATTCACCCCTCCACTTT. This sequence encodes CASSRASWPAGNSPLHF.

In its sample, this clonotype was seen a few times. V usage is TRBV6-5 and J usage is TRBJ2-7; 7 bases fit TRBD1. The J segment lost 2 bases and the V segment lost 6 bases, leaving 4 bases of the junction unmatched. Germline values: CDR1 MNHEY, CDR2 SVGAGI. The CDR3 is made up of 13 amino acids. As DNA, the CDR3 is TGTGCCAGCAGGAGACAGGGCCCCTACGAGCAGTACTTC. Its protein product is CASRRQGPYEQYF.

This clonotype was picked up many times. The chain employs TRBV10-3 and TRBJ1-1; no clear D gene. Trimming removed 0 bases at V and 4 bases at J, with 15 bases between. CDR3 length: 16 residues. CDR1 and CDR2 (germline): ENHRY, SYGVKD. CDR3 coding DNA: TGTGCCATCAGTGAGTCAGAGGCACTTACGGGCACTGAAGCTTTCTTT. Its protein is CAISESEALTGTEAFF.

This clonotype was seen at least ten times. This rearrangement joins TRBV15 to TRBJ1-2; tentatively, D is TRBD1 (5 bases). Germline CDR1 reads LNHNV; CDR2 reads YYDKDF (reference sequence). The V and J ends lost 4 bases and 8 bases respectively, with 17 bases between them. The length of the CDR3 is 14 residues. CDR3 protein: CATSNPMGGLGYTF. The DNA of the CDR3 is TGTGCCACCAGCAATCCAATGGGGGGGTTAGGCTACACCTTC.

In its sample, this clonotype was seen many times. V usage is TRBV11-2 and J usage is TRBJ1-2, with 7 bases identical to TRBD1. The CDR3 length is 15 residues. Germline V CDR1 and CDR2: SGHAT, FQNNGV. J lost 8 bases, V lost 5 bases, and 14 bases had no gene match. CDR3 sequence reads: CASSHVQGLDGGYTF. CDR3 nucleotide sequence: TGTGCCAGCAGCCACGTACAGGGGTTGGATGGGGGCTACACCTTC.

Comments on this clonotype: No conserved phenylalanine or tryptophan is present at the end of the CDR3, so a read error is the likely explanation. The chain joins TRBV19 to TRBJ2-7, with TRBD1 matching over 10 bases. CDR3 length: 14 amino acids. J gave up 2 bases and V 4 bases, and 2 bases lay outside the gene matches. Germline loops: CDR1 LNHDA, CDR2 SQIVND (reference sequence). The CDR3 sequence is CASSNGQGAYEQYL. The CDR3 bases are TGTGCCAGTAGTAACGGACAGGGGGCCTACGAGCAGTACCTC.

Points on this clonotype: This may stem from a read error, because a much larger clone lies one nucleotide away. The conserved closing phenylalanine or tryptophan is absent in this CDR3, likely reflecting a read error. The V call is TRBV9, the J call TRBJ2-5; 10 nucleotides line up with TRBD2. Germline-derived CDR1 and CDR2 are SGDLS and YYNGEE. CDR3 length equals 16 residues. The junction had 8 bases not matched to a gene; V was cut back by 4 bases and J by 2 bases. The CDR3 here is CASSSTGTSEQETQYC. CDR3 in DNA: TGTGCCAGCAGCTCAACCGGGACTAGCGAGCAAGAGACCCAGTACTGC.

The V gene is TRBV7-9, the J gene TRBJ2-7, with a tentative D call TRBD1 (6 bases). Germline loops: CDR1 SEHNR, CDR2 FQNEAQ (reference sequence). The germline V and J ends were trimmed by 5 bases and 2 bases, with 13 bases remaining between them. This CDR3 is built from 14 residues. CDR3 residues: CASSDPRGAYEQYF. In DNA, the CDR3 is TGTGCCAGCAGCGACCCCAGGGGTGCCTACGAGCAGTACTTC.

The chain carries TRBV11-2 and TRBJ2-3; possible D gene TRBD2, 6 bases. This CDR3 contains 14 residues. In germline, CDR1 is SGHAT, CDR2 FQNNGV. V was shortened by 5 bases and J by 4 bases, with 13 bases between the two germline ends. The CDR3 is CASSPTSRSDTQYF. DNA of the CDR3: TGTGCCAGCAGCCCCACTAGCAGATCAGATACGCAGTATTTT.

The J gene is TRBJ2-7, the V gene TRBV5-5; tentative D call: TRBD1 (5 bases). Trimming pared 1 base from V and 3 bases from J, leaving 11 bases between. The CDR3 contains 14 residues. The germline V gene has CDR1 SGHKS and CDR2 YYEKEE (reference sequence). CDR3 bases: TGTGCCAGCAGCTTGATGCAGGGTGGCTACGAGCAGTACTTC. Encoded protein: CASSLMQGGYEQYF.

A word on this clonotype: A much larger clone sits a single nucleotide away, making a read error possible. The J gene is TRBJ2-7, the V gene TRBV15, with D perhaps matching TRBD2 (7 bases). Germline V gene data show CDR1 as LNHNV and CDR2 as YYDKDF (reference sequence). V was pared by 10 bases and J by 2 bases, with 15 bases between. The CDR3 is 13 amino acids. CDR3 coding DNA: TGTGCCAGGGGGGGCAGAGAAGCCTACGAGCAGTACTTC. This sequence encodes CARGGREAYEQYF.